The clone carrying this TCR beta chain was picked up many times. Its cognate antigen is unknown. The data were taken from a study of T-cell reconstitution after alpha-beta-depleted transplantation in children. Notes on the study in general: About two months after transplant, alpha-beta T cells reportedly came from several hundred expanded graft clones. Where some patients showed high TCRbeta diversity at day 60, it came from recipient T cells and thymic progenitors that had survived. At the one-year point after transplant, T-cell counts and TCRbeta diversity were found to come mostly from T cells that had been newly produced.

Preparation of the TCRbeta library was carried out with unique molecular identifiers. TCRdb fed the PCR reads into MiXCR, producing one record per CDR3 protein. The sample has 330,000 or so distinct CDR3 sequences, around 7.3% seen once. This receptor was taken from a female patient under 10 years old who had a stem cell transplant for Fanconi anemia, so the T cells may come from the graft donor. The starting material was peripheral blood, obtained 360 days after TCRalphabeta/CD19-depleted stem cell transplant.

This CDR3 reads CASSQVAAAYEQYF. The CDR3 region has the DNA TGCGCCAGCAGCCAAGTGGCAGCGGCCTACGAGCAGTACTTC. The chain is built from TRBV4-1 and TRBJ2-7; a possible D gene is TRBD2 (5 bases). The germline V gene has CDR1 MGHRA and CDR2 YSYEKL. Trimming removed 1 base from V and 2 bases from J, with 9 bases in between. The CDR3 runs to 14 residues.